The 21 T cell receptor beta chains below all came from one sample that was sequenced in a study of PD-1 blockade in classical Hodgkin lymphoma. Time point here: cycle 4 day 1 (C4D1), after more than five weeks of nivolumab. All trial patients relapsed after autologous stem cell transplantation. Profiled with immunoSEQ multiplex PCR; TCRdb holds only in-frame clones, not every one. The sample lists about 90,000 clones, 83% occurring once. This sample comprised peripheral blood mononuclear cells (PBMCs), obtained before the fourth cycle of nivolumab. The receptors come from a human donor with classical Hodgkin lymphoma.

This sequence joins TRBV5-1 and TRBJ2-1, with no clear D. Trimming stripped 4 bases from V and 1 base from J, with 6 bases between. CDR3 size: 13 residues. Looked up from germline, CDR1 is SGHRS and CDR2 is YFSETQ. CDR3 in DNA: TGCGCCAGCAGCCCGGGTTCCTACAATGAGCAGTTCTTC. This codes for CASSPGSYNEQFF.

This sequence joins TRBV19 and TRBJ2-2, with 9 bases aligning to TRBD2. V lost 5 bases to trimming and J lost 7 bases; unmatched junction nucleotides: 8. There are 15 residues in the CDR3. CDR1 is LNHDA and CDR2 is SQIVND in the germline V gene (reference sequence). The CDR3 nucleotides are TGTGCCAGTAGTTTAGTAGCGGGAGCCAGCGGGGAGCTGTTTTTT. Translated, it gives CASSLVAGASGELFF.

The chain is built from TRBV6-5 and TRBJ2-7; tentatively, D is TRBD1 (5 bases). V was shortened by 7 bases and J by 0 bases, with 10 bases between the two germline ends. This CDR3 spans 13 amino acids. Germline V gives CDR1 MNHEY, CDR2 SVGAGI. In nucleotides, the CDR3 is TGTGCCAGCAAACAGGACGGCTCCTACGAGCAGTACTTC. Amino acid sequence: CASKQDGSYEQYF.

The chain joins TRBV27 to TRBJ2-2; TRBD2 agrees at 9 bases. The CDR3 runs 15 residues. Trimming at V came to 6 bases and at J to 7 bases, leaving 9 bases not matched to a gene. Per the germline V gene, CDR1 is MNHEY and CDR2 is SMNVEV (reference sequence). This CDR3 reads CASSGGGRAIGELFF. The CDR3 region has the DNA TGTGCCAGCAGCGGAGGCGGGAGGGCCATCGGGGAGCTGTTTTTT.

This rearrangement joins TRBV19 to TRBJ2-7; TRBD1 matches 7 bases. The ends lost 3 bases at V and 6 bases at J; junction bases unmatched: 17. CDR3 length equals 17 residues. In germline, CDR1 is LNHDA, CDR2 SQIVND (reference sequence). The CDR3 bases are TGTGCCAGTAGTATCCCACCGGGACAGTCTAATCCCATCGAGCAGTACTTC. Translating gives CASSIPPGQSNPIEQYF.

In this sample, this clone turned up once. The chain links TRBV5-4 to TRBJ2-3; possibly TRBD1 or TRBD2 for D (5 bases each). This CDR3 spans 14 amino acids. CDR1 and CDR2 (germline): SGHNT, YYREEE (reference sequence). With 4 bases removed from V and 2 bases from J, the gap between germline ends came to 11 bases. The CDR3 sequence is CASSPGTPTDTQYF. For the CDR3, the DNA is TGTGCCAGCAGCCCAGGGACCCCCACAGATACGCAGTATTTT.

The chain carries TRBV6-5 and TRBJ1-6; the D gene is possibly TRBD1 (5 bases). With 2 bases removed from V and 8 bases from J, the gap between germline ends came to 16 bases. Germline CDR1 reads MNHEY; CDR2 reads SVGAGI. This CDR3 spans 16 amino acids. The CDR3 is CASSYDAGRADSPLHF. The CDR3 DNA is TGTGCCAGCAGTTACGACGCGGGCAGGGCGGATTCACCCCTCCACTTT.

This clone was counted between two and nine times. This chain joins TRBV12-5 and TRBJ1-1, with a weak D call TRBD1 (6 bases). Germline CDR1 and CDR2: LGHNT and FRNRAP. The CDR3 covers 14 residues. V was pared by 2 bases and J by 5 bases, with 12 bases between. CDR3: CASGLLKGGTEAFF. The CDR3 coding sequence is TGTGCTAGTGGTTTGTTGAAGGGGGGTACTGAAGCTTTCTTT.

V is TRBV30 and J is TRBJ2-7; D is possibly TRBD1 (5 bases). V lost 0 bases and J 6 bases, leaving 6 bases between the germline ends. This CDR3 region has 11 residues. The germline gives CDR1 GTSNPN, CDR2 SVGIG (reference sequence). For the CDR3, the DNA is TGTGCCTGGAGTGTAGGGGCCGAGCAGTACTTC. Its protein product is CAWSVGAEQYF.

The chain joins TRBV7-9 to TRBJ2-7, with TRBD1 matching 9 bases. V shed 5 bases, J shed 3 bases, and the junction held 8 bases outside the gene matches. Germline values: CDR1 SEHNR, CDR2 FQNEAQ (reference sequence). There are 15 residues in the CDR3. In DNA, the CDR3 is TGTGCCAGCAGCCCCACCGGGACAGGGATCTACGAGCAGTACTTC. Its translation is CASSPTGTGIYEQYF.

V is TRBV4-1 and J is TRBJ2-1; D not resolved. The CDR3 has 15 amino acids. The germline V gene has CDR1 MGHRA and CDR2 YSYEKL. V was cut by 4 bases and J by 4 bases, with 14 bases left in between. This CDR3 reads CASSPNVGEYNEQFF. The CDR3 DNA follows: TGCGCCAGCAGCCCCAACGTTGGAGAGTACAATGAGCAGTTCTTC.

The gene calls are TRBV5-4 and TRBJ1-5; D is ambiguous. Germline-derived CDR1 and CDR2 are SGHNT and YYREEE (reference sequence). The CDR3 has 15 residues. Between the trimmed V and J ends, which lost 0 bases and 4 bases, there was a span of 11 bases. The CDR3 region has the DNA TGTGCCAGCAGCTTGGGAGGGTCGGAAAATCAGCCCCAGCATTTT. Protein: CASSLGGSENQPQHF.

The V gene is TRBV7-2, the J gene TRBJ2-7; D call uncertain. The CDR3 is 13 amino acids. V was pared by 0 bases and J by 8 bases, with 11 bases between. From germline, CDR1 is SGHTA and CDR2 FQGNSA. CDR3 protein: CASSLALTDKQYF. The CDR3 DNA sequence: TGTGCCAGCAGCTTAGCGTTAACAGACAAGCAGTACTTC. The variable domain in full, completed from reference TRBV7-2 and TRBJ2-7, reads GAGVSQSPSNKVTEKGKDVELRCDPISGHTALYWYRQSLGQGLEFLIYFQGNSAPDKSGLPSDRFSAERTGGSVSTLTIQRTQQEDSAVYLCASSLALTDKQYFGPGTRLTVT.

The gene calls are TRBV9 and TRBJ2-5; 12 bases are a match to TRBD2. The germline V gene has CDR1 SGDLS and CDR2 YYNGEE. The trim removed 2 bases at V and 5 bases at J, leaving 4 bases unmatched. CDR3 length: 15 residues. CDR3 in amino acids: CASSVGTSGWETQYF. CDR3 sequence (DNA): TGTGCCAGCAGCGTCGGGACTAGCGGGTGGGAGACCCAGTACTTC.

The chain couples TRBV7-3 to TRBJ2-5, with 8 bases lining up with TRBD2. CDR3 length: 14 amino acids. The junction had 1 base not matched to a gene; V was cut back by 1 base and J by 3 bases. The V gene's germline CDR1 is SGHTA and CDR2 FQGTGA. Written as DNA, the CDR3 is TGTGCCAGCAGCTTAAACGGGAGGGAAGAGACCCAGTACTTC. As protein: CASSLNGREETQYF.

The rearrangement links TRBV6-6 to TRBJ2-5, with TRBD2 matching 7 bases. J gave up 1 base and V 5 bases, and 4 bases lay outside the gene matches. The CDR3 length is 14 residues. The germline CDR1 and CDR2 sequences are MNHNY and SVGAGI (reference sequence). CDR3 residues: CASSNSGSQETQYF. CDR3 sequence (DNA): TGTGCCAGCAGTAATAGCGGGTCCCAAGAGACCCAGTACTTC.

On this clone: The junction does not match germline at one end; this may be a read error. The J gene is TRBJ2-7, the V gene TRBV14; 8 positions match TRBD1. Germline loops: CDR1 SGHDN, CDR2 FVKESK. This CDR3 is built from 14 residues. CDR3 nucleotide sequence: TGTGCCAGCAGCCAAGCCCTCCCAGGGGGCCTGCAAGACTTC. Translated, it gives CASSQALPGGLQDF.

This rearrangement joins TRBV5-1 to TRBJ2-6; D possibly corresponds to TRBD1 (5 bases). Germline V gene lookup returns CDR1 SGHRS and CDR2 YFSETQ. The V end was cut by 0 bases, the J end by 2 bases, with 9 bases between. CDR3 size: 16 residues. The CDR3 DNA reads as TGCGCCAGCAGCTTGGCCGTAGGGGCTGGGGCCAACGTCCTGACTTTC. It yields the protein CASSLAVGAGANVLTF.

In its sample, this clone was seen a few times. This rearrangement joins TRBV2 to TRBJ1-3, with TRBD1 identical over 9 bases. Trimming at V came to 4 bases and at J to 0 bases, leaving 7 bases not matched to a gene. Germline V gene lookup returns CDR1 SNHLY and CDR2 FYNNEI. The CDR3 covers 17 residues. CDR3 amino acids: CASSGTGGPLSGNTIYF. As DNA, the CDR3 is TGTGCCAGCAGTGGCACAGGGGGCCCGCTCTCTGGAAACACCATATATTTT. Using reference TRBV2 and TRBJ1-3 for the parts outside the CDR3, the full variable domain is EPEVTQTPSHQVTQMGQEVILRCVPISNHLYFYWYRQILGQKVEFLVSFYNNEISEKSEIFDDQFSVERPDGSNFTLKIRSTKLEDSAMYFCASSGTGGPLSGNTIYFGEGSWLTVV.

The CDR3 DNA sequence: TGCGCCAGCAGCCCTGGGACAGCCTCTGGAAACACCATATATTTT. Protein product: CASSPGTASGNTIYF. This chain connects TRBV5-1 to TRBJ1-3; 7 bases agree with TRBD1. Germline-derived CDR1 and CDR2 are SGHRS and YFSETQ. CDR3 length: 15 residues. The trim removed 4 bases at V and 0 bases at J, leaving 4 bases unmatched.

Written as DNA, the CDR3 is TGTGCCAGCAGCTTAGTTATTGGGGGGAGGGAGACCCAGTACTTC. Its protein is CASSLVIGGRETQYF. The rearrangement links TRBV7-2 to TRBJ2-5, with a possible D match to TRBD2 (6 bases). Germline V gives CDR1 SGHTA, CDR2 FQGNSA. The V end lost 1 base, the J end lost 5 bases, and 14 bases lay between the germline ends. The CDR3 extends over 15 amino acids.